These T cell receptor beta chains were read from a single sample in a study of ipilimumab plus nivolumab after autologous stem cell transplantation. The repertoire was sequenced with immunoSEQ multiplex PCR; TCRdb's copy has only in-frame clones and lacks some. The sample lists approximately 16,000 clones, about four fifths seen once, with around 9.3% in the top ten. This material consisted of PBMCs, taken in a trial of ipilimumab plus nivolumab as post-transplant consolidation. All receptors derive from a male donor with primary mediastinal lymphoma. Both conserved end residues are part of each CDR3. D genes are given only for firm matches.

d_call | v_call | cdr3_aa
. | TRBV4-1 | CASSPTAVLTGIYGYTF
TRBD1 | TRBV11-2 | CASSKTQGAWTEAFF
. | TRBV7-9 | CASSPPPGSSREQYF
TRBD1 | TRBV29-1 | CSVGETGRGQETQYF
. | TRBV2 | CASSLGRVNQPQHF
TRBD1 | TRBV19 | CASSTDRVETQYF
TRBD1 | TRBV19 | CASSLGQGNQPQHF
TRBD1 | TRBV27 | CASSPRDRFYEQYF
. | TRBV28 | CASRPDDGYTF
. | TRBV19 | CASSRGLTEGETQYF
. | TRBV11-2 | CASSLEGRRQGGKQYF
. | TRBV5-1 | CASSLAGQVNQPQHF
TRBD2 | TRBV7-7 | CASSLGRAGGPAGELFF
TRBD1 | TRBV5-5 | CASSWEPGQGDYGYTF
. | TRBV4-2 | CASSQVGRDDEQYF
TRBD2 | TRBV2 | CASMTSGAYTDTQYF
. | TRBV7-9 | CASLKGNLQGKQFF
. | TRBV6-5 | CASSYRGGTEAFF
. | TRBV15 | CATSRDFPGLGETQYF
TRBD2 | TRBV7-2 | CASSRSGISTDTQYF
. | TRBV7-8 | CASSLRQYNSPLHF
TRBD1 | TRBV7-2 | CASSFYRGADEQYF
. | TRBV6-1 | CASSGWSNQPQHF
TRBD2 | TRBV5-6 | CASSWKGRGLGNTGELFF
TRBD2 | TRBV18 | CASSYGTSGSYEQYF
. | TRBV7-6 | CASSHRLSRDNEQFF
. | TRBV27 | CASSLNWEGQPQHF
. | TRBV4-1 | CASSHPRDTQYF
. | TRBV29-1 | CSGKGETQYF
TRBD1 | TRBV2 | CASTGTGRDEQYF
. | TRBV7-9 | CASSYLDRSYEQYF
. | TRBV7-2 | CASSRSLVELFF
. | TRBV5-1 | CASSLTPAQETQYF
TRBD2 | TRBV15 | CATRPRTSDSYEQYF
. | TRBV4-1 | CASSQTRTPAVAYGYTF
. | TRBV5-8 | CASSLLRELQPQHF
TRBD1 | TRBV27 | CASSPDRDSGGYTF
TRBD2 | TRBV19 | CASSRDYGTQYF
TRBD1 | TRBV28 | CASSSPGQLASGNTIYF
. | TRBV23-1 | CASSRLRGNYEQYF
TRBD1 | TRBV10-1 | CASTELGQGAKKQYF
TRBD2 | TRBV6-1 | CASSGTSGYMTDTQYF
TRBD1 | TRBV13 | CASSPIITGGNSPLHF
. | TRBV5-1 | CASSQGTATGEQYF
. | TRBV5-1 | CASSADGSGEKLFF
. | TRBV7-8 | CASSPTGRITEAFF
. | TRBV7-2 | CASRDVPGYYQPQHF
. | TRBV5-8 | CATQDLTGETQYF
. | TRBV10-2 | CASSESGVPYEQYF